The 26 T cell receptor beta chains presented below share a single source sample, sequenced in a study of cytomegalovirus exposure and HLA in healthy donors. PCR involved 60 Vbeta and 13 Jbeta primers. Measured with immunoSEQ multiplex PCR; TCRdb has only the in-frame clones, and not every one. The data contain about 89,000 clones, 85% of them singletons. The sequencing input was PBMCs. Every receptor here comes from a man aged 35-49 years in good health and CMV-seropositive.

The chain links TRBV28 to TRBJ1-5; D is unresolved. This CDR3 is 16 amino acids long. Per germline, CDR1 MDHEN and CDR2 SYDVKM. Trimming shortened V by 6 bases and J by 1 base, and 16 bases separated the two germline ends. CDR3 DNA sequence: TGTGCCAGCAGCCGACTTACGACGTCGAGCAATCAGCCCCAGCATTTT. This sequence encodes CASSRLTTSSNQPQHF.

This clone was seen just once. The CDR3 coding sequence is TGTGCCAGCAGTTACTCGGGGGGTTTTGAGCAGTTCTTC. It specifies CASSYSGGFEQFF. The gene calls are TRBV6-5 and TRBJ2-1; D might be TRBD2 (6 bases). Germline CDR1 and CDR2: MNHEY and SVGAGI. This CDR3 contains 13 residues. V was trimmed by 0 bases and J by 9 bases, leaving 9 bases between them.

This chain uses TRBV20-1 with TRBJ2-5; possible D gene TRBD2, 6 bases. Per germline, CDR1 DFQATT and CDR2 SNEGSKA (reference sequence). With 7 bases removed from V and 7 bases from J, the gap between germline ends came to 13 bases. This CDR3 spans 11 amino acids. The CDR3 sequence is CSVTPGGTQYF. CDR3 sequence (DNA): TGCAGTGTCACCCCCGGGGGGACCCAGTACTTC.

V and J are TRBV5-1 and TRBJ2-7; 9 nucleotides line up with TRBD1. The CDR3 contains 16 residues. The V gene's germline CDR1 is SGHRS and CDR2 YFSETQ. The ends lost 0 bases at V and 6 bases at J; junction bases unmatched: 10. In DNA, the CDR3 is TGCGCCAGCAGCTTGGCTGGGGACAGGGAGAGTTTCGAGCAGTACTTC. Encoded protein: CASSLAGDRESFEQYF.

The CDR3 reads CASSLAPSGGFYNEQFF. CDR3 nucleotide sequence: TGCGCCAGCAGCTTGGCCCCTAGCGGGGGGTTCTACAATGAGCAGTTCTTC. The J gene is TRBJ2-1, the V gene TRBV5-1; 11 bases are a match to TRBD2. The trim removed 0 bases at V and 3 bases at J, leaving 5 bases unmatched. CDR1 is SGHRS and CDR2 is YFSETQ in the germline V gene. The CDR3 consists of 17 residues. Combining the CDR3 with reference TRBV5-1 and TRBJ2-1 gives the whole variable domain KAGVTQTPRYLIKTRGQQVTLSCSPISGHRSVSWYQQTPGQGLQFLFEYFSETQRNKGNFPGRFSGRQFSNSRSEMNVSTLELGDSALYLCASSLAPSGGFYNEQFFGPGTRLTVL.

The rearrangement joins TRBV6-6 to TRBJ1-2, with TRBD1 matching over 7 bases. V lost 4 bases to trimming and J lost 4 bases; unmatched junction nucleotides: 3. This CDR3 is built from 13 residues. Germline CDR1 reads MNHNY; CDR2 reads SVGAGI (reference sequence). The CDR3, as DNA: TGTGCCAGCAGTTCGACAGGGAGCTATGGCTACACCTTC. This encodes CASSSTGSYGYTF.

The J gene is TRBJ2-5, the V gene TRBV10-3, with D maybe TRBD2 (6 bases). The DNA end is a closer match to TRBJ2-7, so the J assignment may be wrong. The CDR3 loop spans 13 amino acids. Germline CDR1 ENHRY, CDR2 SYGVKD. For the CDR3, the DNA is TGTGCCATCAAGAGCGGGTTCGCCTACGAGCAGTACTTC. Amino acids: CAIKSGFAYEQYF.

This clone was detected a few times. CDR3 in amino acids: CASRTGTGIPEAFF. The CDR3 DNA is TGTGCCAGCAGAACCGGGACAGGGATCCCTGAAGCTTTCTTT. This chain links TRBV6-1 with TRBJ1-1; TRBD1 matches 9 bases. The CDR3 spans 14 residues. With 6 bases clipped from V and 6 bases from J, the junction kept 8 bases outside the gene matches. CDR1 and CDR2 from the germline V gene are MNHNS and SASEGT.

The rearrangement joins TRBV9 to TRBJ2-1, with D perhaps TRBD2 (6 bases). The V gene's germline CDR1 is SGDLS and CDR2 YYNGEE. The CDR3 totals 18 residues. V shed 0 bases and J shed 7 bases, with 23 bases lying between them. CDR3 sequence: CASSVGVPSTRRENEQFF. CDR3 nucleotides: TGTGCCAGCAGCGTAGGGGTCCCCTCGACTAGAAGAGAAAATGAGCAGTTCTTC.

This chain joins TRBV6-5 and TRBJ1-1; TRBD1 agrees at 8 bases. Looked up from germline, CDR1 is MNHEY and CDR2 is SVGAGI. The CDR3 sequence is 14 residues long. After removal of 6 bases from V and 3 bases from J, the junction contained 6 bases not matched to a gene. CDR3 region: CASRRQGLDTEAFF. CDR3 DNA sequence: TGTGCCAGCAGAAGACAGGGGTTGGACACTGAAGCTTTCTTT.

This CDR3 is CASSVTLGGGGSYNEQFF. The CDR3 bases are TGTGCCAGCAGCGTGACTCTAGGCGGCGGGGGGTCCTACAATGAGCAGTTCTTC. V usage is TRBV9 and J usage is TRBJ2-1, with 8 bases lining up with TRBD2. The V gene's germline CDR1 is SGDLS and CDR2 YYNGEE. The CDR3 consists of 18 residues. The trim removed 2 bases at V and 1 base at J, leaving 11 bases unmatched.

This clone has more than one count but fewer than ten. The chain joins TRBV7-2 to TRBJ2-5; TRBD2 might be the D (6 bases). The CDR3 length is 12 residues. V shed 3 bases and J shed 10 bases, with 12 bases lying between them. Germline values: CDR1 SGHTA, CDR2 FQGNSA. CDR3 sequence (DNA): TGTGCCAGCAGCTTGGGACTTGGGGGCCAGTACTTC. This translates into CASSLGLGGQYF.

The chain has TRBV27 and TRBJ2-4; 7 bases map to TRBD1. J was trimmed by 0 bases and V by 5 bases; bases with no gene match: 13. The germline V gene encodes CDR1 MNHEY and CDR2 SMNVEV (reference sequence). The CDR3 runs 18 residues. CDR3 sequence: CASSPITGTDLAKNIQYF. CDR3 coding DNA: TGTGCCAGCAGTCCCATCACCGGGACAGACCTAGCCAAAAACATTCAGTACTTC.

The rearrangement links TRBV9 to TRBJ2-3; TRBD2 is a possible D gene (6 bases). Germline V gives CDR1 SGDLS, CDR2 YYNGEE. This CDR3 is built from 16 residues. The ends were cut back, 0 bases at V and 6 bases at J, with 17 bases in the middle. In nucleotides, the CDR3 is TGTGCCAGCAGCGTAGCTGAGGGACTCCCAGCTGATACGCAGTATTTT. Translating gives CASSVAEGLPADTQYF.

The chain couples TRBV7-9 to TRBJ1-3, with D possibly being TRBD1 (6 bases). Germline V gene lookup returns CDR1 SEHNR and CDR2 FQNEAQ (reference sequence). V shed 9 bases and J shed 2 bases, with 14 bases lying between them. The CDR3 runs 14 residues. The CDR3 loop is CARETGAAGNTIYF. In nucleotides, the CDR3 is TGTGCCAGAGAGACAGGTGCTGCTGGAAACACCATATATTTT.

V usage is TRBV5-1 and J usage is TRBJ2-3; maybe TRBD1 (5 bases). Germline V gene lookup returns CDR1 SGHRS and CDR2 YFSETQ. This CDR3 has 15 amino acids. Between the trimmed V and J ends, which lost 4 bases and 2 bases, there was a span of 14 bases. CDR3 sequence (DNA): TGCGCCAGCAGCGTTGCAGGGCATGTCACAGATACGCAGTATTTT. Protein sequence: CASSVAGHVTDTQYF.

The chain joins TRBV7-9 to TRBJ1-1, with D hard to call. Germline CDR1 and CDR2: SEHNR and FQNEAQ (reference sequence). This CDR3 is built from 12 residues. Trimming stripped 4 bases from V and 2 bases from J, with 5 bases between. Here the CDR3 reads CASSYLNTEAFF. The CDR3 bases are TGTGCCAGCAGCTATCTAAACACTGAAGCTTTCTTT.

The count of this clone is one. This chain links TRBV5-1 with TRBJ1-4; perhaps TRBD1 as D (5 bases). Trimming shortened V by 0 bases and J by 5 bases, and 17 bases separated the two germline ends. The CDR3 is 17 amino acids. Germline-derived CDR1 and CDR2 are SGHRS and YFSETQ. The CDR3 DNA reads TGCGCCAGCAGCTTGGCCAATGGGGAGGCAGGGAATGAAAAACTGTTTTTT. Translated, it gives CASSLANGEAGNEKLFF.

This clone was seen just once. V and J are TRBV30 and TRBJ2-7; 8 positions agree with TRBD2. The CDR3 runs 12 residues. The V and J ends lost 3 bases and 6 bases, in that order; junction bases with no gene match: 4. CDR1 GTSNPN and CDR2 SVGIG come from the germline V gene (reference sequence). The CDR3 DNA is TGTGCCTGGAGGGGCGGGGGGAGCGAGCAGTACTTC. Translation: CAWRGGGSEQYF.

The chain has TRBV28 and TRBJ2-3; D call uncertain. Trimming took 4 bases from V and 6 from J, leaving 11 bases between them. Germline values: CDR1 MDHEN, CDR2 SYDVKM. CDR3 size: 13 residues. CDR3 nucleotides: TGTGCCAGCAGTTACCTCCCCGGGGATACGCAGTATTTT. Its translation is CASSYLPGDTQYF.

The rearrangement uses TRBV27 and TRBJ2-7; 7 nucleotides agree with TRBD2. Trimming at V came to 8 bases and at J to 6 bases, leaving 10 bases not matched to a gene. The CDR3 covers 13 residues. CDR1 and CDR2 from the germline V gene are MNHEY and SMNVEV (reference sequence). The CDR3 nucleotides are TGTGCCAGCCGACGCGGGCGGGAGTGCGAGCAGTACTTC. Its protein product is CASRRGRECEQYF.

This clone was picked up one time. The chain is built from TRBV5-1 and TRBJ2-7, with TRBD1 matching 9 bases. Germline V gene lookup returns CDR1 SGHRS and CDR2 YFSETQ. There are 16 residues in the CDR3. V was pared by 0 bases and J by 3 bases, with 7 bases of the junction left unmatched. The CDR3 loop is CASSLATGGIGYEQYF. DNA of the CDR3: TGCGCCAGCAGCTTGGCGACAGGGGGAATAGGCTACGAGCAGTACTTC.

The chain couples TRBV6-5 to TRBJ1-2, with D possibly TRBD1 on 6 matching bases. This CDR3 has 13 residues. Germline V CDR1 and CDR2: MNHEY, SVGAGI. V gave up 7 bases and J gave up 11 bases, with 20 bases separating them. CDR3 region: CASTPRTGIGYTF. CDR3 bases: TGTGCCAGCACTCCTAGAACAGGGATAGGGTACACCTTC.

This clone came up a few times. V and J are TRBV9 and TRBJ2-3; D is possibly TRBD1 (5 bases). V gave up 1 base and J gave up 5 bases, with 11 bases separating them. This CDR3 is built from 14 residues. The germline V gene has CDR1 SGDLS and CDR2 YYNGEE. The CDR3 nucleotides are TGTGCCAGCAGCGTATATGACAGTGAAGATACGCAGTATTTT. It encodes CASSVYDSEDTQYF.

The chain joins TRBV27 to TRBJ2-1; TRBD2 agrees at 7 bases. Germline V lookup: CDR1 MNHEY, CDR2 SMNVEV (reference sequence). CDR3 length: 14 amino acids. The V segment lost 7 bases and the J segment 2 bases; nucleotides outside the gene matches: 5. The CDR3 region has the DNA TGTGCCAGCAAGTCGGGGGGAACCTACAATGAGCAGTTCTTC. This codes for CASKSGGTYNEQFF.

The chain is built from TRBV10-3 and TRBJ1-3; a weak D match, TRBD1 (5 bases). This CDR3 is built from 14 residues. Trimming removed 6 bases from V and 2 bases from J, with 11 bases in between. Germline CDR1 ENHRY, CDR2 SYGVKD. The CDR3 region has the DNA TGTGCCATCAGGGGGCAGGTTACTGGAAACACCATATATTTT. Its protein product is CAIRGQVTGNTIYF.